Each of the 27 T cell receptor beta chains below was sequenced from the same sample in a study of control samples from healthy donors and cancer patients (dated by TCRdb to 2020 to 2021). Libraries were built with the immunoSEQ multiplex PCR assay. The table comes from immuneACCESS by way of TCRdb, which keeps in-frame sequences with V and J called. Part of the clones is missing from these tables; in studies checked, under half for an unresolved V gene and the rest for unknown reasons. This sample lists about 130,000 clones; about 90% were detected once. The ten largest clones take up 2% to 2.5% of the sample. Sequenced material: blood. These receptor sequences come from a woman between 45 and 65 years old in good health.

The rearrangement uses TRBV18 and TRBJ2-1, with 9 bases identical to TRBD1. V gave up 2 bases and J gave up 4 bases; unmatched junction bases: 9. CDR3 length: 17 residues. Per germline, CDR1 KGHSH and CDR2 LQKENI. The CDR3 DNA follows: TGTGCCAGCTCACCAATCGCAGGGACAGGGACGTACAATGAGCAGTTCTTC. Its protein is CASSPIAGTGTYNEQFF.

This clone was detected a few times. The V and J genes are TRBV6-6 and TRBJ1-5, with D unclear. CDR3 size: 14 residues. Germline-derived CDR1 and CDR2 are MNHNY and SVGAGI (reference sequence). V gave up 3 bases and J gave up 3 bases, with 9 bases separating them. This CDR3 is CASSYKRDNQPQHF. Written as DNA, the CDR3 is TGTGCCAGCAGTTATAAACGGGACAATCAGCCCCAGCATTTT.

This chain joins TRBV2 and TRBJ2-7, with TRBD1 as a possible D gene (6 bases). This CDR3 comprises 13 residues. Germline V gives CDR1 SNHLY, CDR2 FYNNEI. The V end lost 7 bases, the J end lost 6 bases, and 16 bases lay between the germline ends. This CDR3 is CASTEGKGGEQYF. DNA of the CDR3: TGTGCCAGCACTGAGGGAAAAGGGGGCGAGCAGTACTTC.

The rearrangement uses TRBV10-3 and TRBJ1-4; 10 bases are shared with TRBD1. With V trimmed by 10 bases and J by 4 bases, 9 bases remained unmatched. The CDR3 runs to 15 residues. The germline V gene encodes CDR1 ENHRY and CDR2 SYGVKD. The CDR3, as DNA: TGTGCCAGCCAGGACCGGGACAGGGGTAATGAAAAACTGTTTTTT. It encodes CASQDRDRGNEKLFF.

The sample holds one count of this clone. One end of the junction does not line up with germline, which may come from a read error. This CDR3 is CASSSAGGAERLFF. The CDR3 DNA is TGTGCCAGTAGTTCCGCTGGGGGCGCGGAAAGACTGTTTTTT. V and J are TRBV19 and TRBJ1-4, with a weak D call TRBD1 (6 bases). The CDR3 has 14 residues. Germline CDR1 reads LNHDA; CDR2 reads SQIVND (reference sequence).

This chain links TRBV7-2 with TRBJ2-1; the D gene could be TRBD1 or TRBD2 (6 bases each). This CDR3 is 15 amino acids long. The V end was cut by 1 base, the J end by 4 bases, with 11 bases between. Germline CDR1 is SGHTA and CDR2 is FQGNSA. The CDR3 nucleotides are TGTGCCAGCAGCTTAGGACCGGGGGCATACAATGAGCAGTTCTTC. Translating it yields CASSLGPGAYNEQFF.

Points on this clone: The junction does not match germline at one end; this may be a read error. The rearrangement uses TRBV2 and TRBJ2-7; D is perhaps TRBD1 or TRBD2 (5 bases each). Germline loops: CDR1 SNHLY, CDR2 FYNNEI. The CDR3 has 14 residues. The CDR3 loop reads CASSEHRDAGGHHF. The CDR3 nucleotides are TGTGCCAGCAGTGAACACCGGGACGCCGGTGGGCACCACTTC.

V and J are TRBV5-4 and TRBJ1-2, with a tentative D call TRBD1 (6 bases). V lost 3 bases, J lost 3 bases, and 12 bases lay in between. This CDR3 contains 14 residues. Germline lookup yields CDR1 SGHNT and CDR2 YYREEE (reference sequence). This chain's CDR3 is CASSSGGQDYGYTF. For the CDR3, the DNA is TGTGCCAGCAGCTCGGGGGGGCAGGACTATGGCTACACCTTC.

The genes are TRBV5-1 and TRBJ1-6; possibly TRBD1 for D (6 bases). Germline assignment: CDR1 SGHRS and CDR2 YFSETQ. V was clipped by 0 bases and J by 6 bases, with 10 bases between them. This CDR3 is built from 15 residues. The CDR3 spells CASSLDRAANSPLHF. As DNA, the CDR3 is TGCGCCAGCAGCTTGGACAGGGCTGCTAATTCACCCCTCCACTTT.

The chain links TRBV7-9 to TRBJ2-7; D is ambiguous. Germline-derived CDR1 and CDR2 are SEHNR and FQNEAQ (reference sequence). The germline V and J ends were trimmed by 3 bases and 4 bases, with 10 bases remaining between them. This CDR3 is built from 13 residues. The CDR3 DNA sequence: TGTGCCAGCAGCTTTACGGCAGCTTACGAGCAGTACTTC. The encoded protein is CASSFTAAYEQYF.

The gene calls are TRBV5-1 and TRBJ2-3; weak D call: TRBD1 (7 bases). V was shortened by 4 bases and J by 4 bases, with 13 bases between the two germline ends. CDR1 SGHRS and CDR2 YFSETQ come from the germline V gene. The CDR3 sequence is 14 residues long. The CDR3 DNA reads as TGCGCCAGCAGCCACCAGGGGGGCGCAGATACGCAGTATTTT. Translated: CASSHQGGADTQYF.

The genes are TRBV6-1 and TRBJ2-1, with D possibly being TRBD1 (7 bases). Germline V CDR1 and CDR2: MNHNS, SASEGT. The length of the CDR3 is 16 residues. V lost 1 base to trimming and J lost 8 bases, with 18 bases between them. CDR3 sequence: CASSEGWRGPQDEQFF. CDR3 DNA sequence: TGTGCCAGCAGTGAAGGTTGGAGGGGGCCTCAGGATGAGCAGTTCTTC.

The rearrangement uses TRBV11-2 and TRBJ1-5; D remains unclear. Germline lookup yields CDR1 SGHAT and CDR2 FQNNGV. The V end lost 1 base, the J end lost 8 bases, and 15 bases lay between the germline ends. The CDR3 has 15 amino acids. In DNA, the CDR3 is TGTGCCAGCAGCTTAGTTTCCGCGTCAAGGGAGCCCCAGCATTTT. Its protein is CASSLVSASREPQHF.

The rearrangement uses TRBV2 and TRBJ2-3; tentatively, D is TRBD2 (6 bases). The CDR3 length is 13 residues. V was trimmed by 7 bases and J by 5 bases, leaving 13 bases between them. Looked up from germline, CDR1 is SNHLY and CDR2 is FYNNEI. CDR3 protein: CASIGTRGDTQYF. In DNA, the CDR3 is TGTGCCAGCATCGGGACTCGGGGAGATACGCAGTATTTT.

For the CDR3, the DNA is TGTGCCAGCAGTGAACGGGAGGGAACTAACTATGGCTACACCTTC. It encodes CASSEREGTNYGYTF. The chain links TRBV2 to TRBJ1-2, with D unresolved. Trimming removed 2 bases from V and 0 bases from J, with 10 bases in between. CDR1 SNHLY and CDR2 FYNNEI come from the germline V gene. The CDR3 totals 15 residues.

This clone was found once. The chain employs TRBV3-1 (or the pseudogene TRBV3-2) and TRBJ1-1; D unclear. V was cut by 7 bases and J by 4 bases, with 16 bases left in between. The germline V gene has CDR1 LGHDT and CDR2 YNNKEL (reference sequence). CDR3 length: 14 amino acids. CDR3 residues: CASTSSAGGTEAFF. CDR3 sequence (DNA): TGTGCCAGCACCTCGTCGGCCGGTGGCACTGAAGCTTTCTTT.

The chain links TRBV19 to TRBJ2-1; the match to TRBD1 covers 8 bases. The CDR3 loop spans 18 amino acids. The junction had 13 bases not matched to a gene; V was cut back by 4 bases and J by 2 bases. Per the germline V gene, CDR1 is LNHDA and CDR2 is SQIVND (reference sequence). CDR3 amino acids: CASSSHGTGSSTYNEQFF. CDR3 nucleotide sequence: TGTGCCAGTAGTAGCCATGGGACAGGCTCGTCAACCTACAATGAGCAGTTCTTC.

As concerns this clone: Different DNA sequences within this sample yield the same CDR3. The chain joins TRBV7-9 to TRBJ1-4; 7 bases align to TRBD1. V lost 5 bases to trimming and J lost 0 bases; unmatched junction nucleotides: 6. Per germline, CDR1 SEHNR and CDR2 FQNEAQ (reference sequence). The CDR3 contains 16 residues. The DNA of the CDR3 is TGTGCCAGCAGCCCAGGGCAGGGGGCAACTAATGAAAAACTGTTTTTT. Translating it yields CASSPGQGATNEKLFF.

V and J are TRBV19 and TRBJ1-6; D gene unclear. Germline CDR1 reads LNHDA; CDR2 reads SQIVND (reference sequence). Trimming took 5 bases from V and 5 from J, leaving 16 bases between them. The CDR3 covers 16 residues. The CDR3 coding sequence is TGTGCCAGTAGTGAGACCCTCCTCTGGGATAATTCACCCCTCCACTTT. This codes for CASSETLLWDNSPLHF.

This clone has only a few counts. The rearrangement links TRBV6-5 to TRBJ2-7; D perhaps matches TRBD1 (6 bases). There are 15 residues in the CDR3. Germline CDR1 and CDR2: MNHEY and SVGAGI. Deletions cut 7 bases from V and 2 bases from J, with 18 bases between. This CDR3 reads CASTHRTGFTYEQYF. CDR3 DNA: TGTGCCAGCACCCACCGAACAGGGTTTACCTACGAGCAGTACTTC.

The rearrangement uses TRBV2 and TRBJ1-1, with D unclear. The CDR3 loop spans 17 amino acids. Germline V CDR1 and CDR2: SNHLY, FYNNEI. Deletions cut 2 bases from V and 0 bases from J, with 16 bases between. CDR3 DNA sequence: TGTGCCAGCAGTGAAAGGTCCGGGAGAAGAATGAACACTGAAGCTTTCTTT. The encoded protein is CASSERSGRRMNTEAFF.

This chain joins TRBV13 and TRBJ2-2, with D uncertain. With 5 bases removed from V and 4 bases from J, the gap between germline ends came to 14 bases. Germline values: CDR1 PRHDT, CDR2 FYEKMQ (reference sequence). CDR3 size: 15 residues. This chain's CDR3 is CASSLRTDSTGELFF. The DNA of the CDR3 is TGTGCCAGCAGCCTAAGGACCGATTCCACCGGGGAGCTGTTTTTT.

This sequence joins TRBV5-1 and TRBJ2-7, with 10 bases lining up with TRBD2. With 3 bases clipped from V and 0 bases from J, the junction kept 6 bases outside the gene matches. Per the germline V gene, CDR1 is SGHRS and CDR2 is YFSETQ. The CDR3 consists of 16 residues. This CDR3 is CASSYHSGGISYEQYF. Written as DNA, the CDR3 is TGCGCCAGCAGCTACCATAGCGGGGGGATCTCCTACGAGCAGTACTTC.

V and J are TRBV6-5 and TRBJ2-7; D is uncertain. Germline V CDR1 and CDR2: MNHEY, SVGAGI. The CDR3 is made up of 12 amino acids. Trimming removed 6 bases from V and 3 bases from J, with 9 bases in between. In DNA form, the CDR3 reads TGTGCCAGCAGGATACTAAGCTACGAGCAGTACTTC. Amino acid sequence: CASRILSYEQYF.

The chain carries TRBV27 and TRBJ2-1; a possible D gene is TRBD2 (7 bases). The germline V gene encodes CDR1 MNHEY and CDR2 SMNVEV (reference sequence). This CDR3 comprises 15 residues. V was cut by 0 bases and J by 9 bases, with 15 bases left in between. The CDR3 here is CASSLSWGGPAEQFF. The CDR3 nucleotides read TGTGCCAGCAGTTTATCGTGGGGGGGCCCGGCTGAGCAGTTCTTC.

The chain joins TRBV27 to TRBJ2-5; tentative D call: TRBD1 (6 bases). CDR3 length: 15 amino acids. Trimming left V 6 bases short and J 5 bases short, with 19 bases between. Germline CDR1 is MNHEY and CDR2 is SMNVEV (reference sequence). CDR3 sequence (DNA): TGTGCCAGCAGCCCTGCGCACAGGGTTAGGGAGACCCAGTACTTC. It yields the protein CASSPAHRVRETQYF.

This rearrangement joins TRBV23-1 to TRBJ1-1, with D unresolved. TRBV23-1 is filed as an ORF, its function uncertain. Trimming left V 2 bases short and J 5 bases short, with 6 bases between. The CDR3 contains 12 residues. The CDR3 sequence: CASSQRRTEAFF. The CDR3 nucleotides are TGCGCCAGCAGTCAACGCAGGACTGAAGCTTTCTTT.